The 9 T cell receptor beta chains in this list originate from one sample, sequenced in a study of blood T cells in healthy people across ages. The use of a sample-barcoded 5' primer and a J-beta primer mix characterized a second PCR of about 7 to 12 cycles. A single record per CDR3 protein comes from TCRdb applying MiXCR to the 5' RACE reads. The sample yields fewer than 950,000 distinct CDR3 sequences, 30% to 45% seen once. Sample: blood. Every receptor here comes from a man between 18 and 35 years old in good health.

This clonotype was counted only a few times. The CDR3 here is CASRITGGAGNTEAFF. CDR3 coding DNA: TGTGCCAGCAGGATTACAGGGGGCGCGGGGAACACTGAAGCTTTCTTT. The V and J genes are TRBV2 and TRBJ1-1; 9 bases are shared with TRBD1. This CDR3 spans 16 amino acids. J lost 1 base, V lost 6 bases, and 9 bases had no gene match. Germline-derived CDR1 and CDR2 are SNHLY and FYNNEI.

This clonotype showed up just a few times. The chain couples TRBV4-3 to TRBJ2-1; D gene uncertain. The DNA end favors TRBJ2-7, so the J call may be wrong. CDR3 length equals 16 residues. From germline, CDR1 is LGHNA and CDR2 YSLEER. The CDR3 region has the DNA TGCGCCAGCAGCCAAGAATTCGCCCGAGCCTACAATGAGCAGTACTTC. Translated, it gives CASSQEFARAYNEQYF.

J is TRBJ2-1 and V is TRBV9; 9 bases match TRBD2. Germline V CDR1 and CDR2: SGDLS, YYNGEE. The junction had 8 bases not matched to a gene; V was cut back by 0 bases and J by 7 bases. CDR3 length: 16 residues. The CDR3, as DNA: TGTGCCAGCAGCGTAGCGGGAGTAGCGGGGGTAAATGAGCAGTTCTTC. It codes for CASSVAGVAGVNEQFF. The full variable domain, with the rest looked up from reference TRBV9 and TRBJ2-1, is DSGVTQTPKHLITATGQRVTLRCSPRSGDLSVYWYQQSLDQGLQFLIQYYNGEERAKGNILERFSAQQFPDLHSELNLSSLELGDSALYFCASSVAGVAGVNEQFFGPGTRLTVL.

The sample holds a few counts of this clonotype. The chain uses TRBV5-5 and TRBJ2-2, with D maybe TRBD2 (6 bases). Trimming removed 2 bases from V and 6 bases from J, with 14 bases in between. Germline loops: CDR1 SGHKS, CDR2 YYEKEE (reference sequence). There are 15 residues in the CDR3. DNA for the CDR3: TGTGCCAGCAGCTTAGGCGGGGCGCTTGCCGGGGAGCTGTTTTTT. Amino acid sequence: CASSLGGALAGELFF. Combining the CDR3 with reference TRBV5-5 and TRBJ2-2 gives the whole variable domain DAGVTQSPTHLIKTRGQQVTLRCSPISGHKSVSWYQQVLGQGPQFIFQYYEKEERGRGNFPDRFSARQFPNYSSELNVNALLLGDSALYLCASSLGGALAGELFFGEGSRLTVL.

This clonotype was observed a handful of times. V gene TRBV7-2 combines with J gene TRBJ2-7; D perhaps matches TRBD1 (6 bases). V dropped 4 bases and J dropped 3 bases, with 19 bases sitting between them. The CDR3 is 16 residues long. Germline values: CDR1 SGHTA, CDR2 FQGNSA. The CDR3 sequence: CASSSGLAGVNYEQYF. The CDR3 DNA is TGTGCCAGCAGCTCAGGTTTGGCAGGGGTCAACTACGAGCAGTACTTC.

V gene TRBV6-2 or TRBV6-3 combines with J gene TRBJ2-7; D assignment may be TRBD1 or TRBD2 (6 bases each). Germline V gene data show CDR1 as MNHEY and CDR2 as SVGEGT. V lost 8 bases and J lost 7, with 18 bases in between. This CDR3 spans 13 amino acids. CDR3: CASQPGGGYEQYF. CDR3 DNA: TGTGCCAGCCAACCCGGAGGGGGGTATGAGCAGTACTTC.

J is TRBJ2-5 and V is TRBV4-3, with 9 bases lining up with TRBD1. The V gene end was trimmed by 1 base and the J gene end by 5 bases; junction bases not matched to a gene: 5. CDR1 is LGHNA and CDR2 is YSLEER in the germline V gene. There are 15 residues in the CDR3. In DNA form, the CDR3 reads TGCGCCAGCAGCCAAGGGACAGGGGTCCGGGAGACCCAGTACTTC. It encodes CASSQGTGVRETQYF.

V and J are TRBV10-3 and TRBJ2-2; 7 bases match TRBD2. CDR1 is ENHRY, CDR2 SYGVKD, per germline. V lost 6 bases and J lost 7; bases outside the gene matches: 2. The CDR3 has 12 amino acids. This CDR3 reads CAISGGSGELFF. CDR3 nucleotide sequence: TGTGCCATCAGCGGGGGGAGCGGGGAGCTGTTTTTT.

The rearrangement links TRBV4-3 to TRBJ2-1, with 7 nucleotides matching TRBD1. There are 16 residues in the CDR3. The germline V gene has CDR1 LGHNA and CDR2 YSLEER. The trim removed 4 bases at V and 9 bases at J, leaving 15 bases unmatched. The CDR3 loop is CASSLKTGSATSEQFF. The CDR3 DNA follows: TGCGCCAGCAGCCTAAAGACAGGGAGCGCCACAAGTGAGCAGTTCTTC.